This T cell receptor beta chain came from a study of blood T cells in healthy people across ages. Notes on this clonotype: Its antigen is undetermined.

Regarding the study as a whole: Diversity estimated from one million T cells was considered an underestimate.

The CDR3 loop spans 15 amino acids. CDR1 and CDR2 from the germline V gene are MNHNY and SVGAGI (reference sequence). Primed by a sample-barcoded 5' primer and a J-beta primer mix, a second PCR proceeded for about 7 to 11 cycles. TCRdb processed the 5' RACE reads anew with MiXCR; each CDR3 protein has one entry. This sample has around 1.5 million distinct CDR3 sequences; roughly a third occur once, and the top ten carry approximately 10%. This chain connects TRBV6-6 to TRBJ2-5; TRBD2 agrees at 8 bases. The DNA end favors TRBJ2-1, so the J call may be wrong. Sequenced sample: blood. This TCR derives from a woman in her twenties or thirties in good health. CDR3 protein: CASAFAGGNQETQFF. CDR3 DNA sequence: TGTGCCAGCGCTTTCGCGGGGGGCAACCAAGAGACCCAGTTCTTC.